This T cell receptor (beta chain) emerged from a study of T cell responses to AZD1222 COVID-19 vaccine (dated by TCRdb to the early 2020s). The study in broad terms: AZD1222 recipients with second doses at about 4 weeks or about 12 weeks were pooled, because spike-specific TCR depth and breadth did not differ between schedules. TCR sequencing covered about 230 trial participants: 200 to 220 given two doses of AZD1222 and around 26 given two doses of MenACWY control vaccine. Trial participants were enrolled into age subgroups of 18-55, 56-69 and 70-plus years, which contained around 140, 26 and 57 TCR-sequenced participants, respectively.

General study outcomes and caveats: After two AZD1222 doses, both the breadth and the depth of spike-specific TCRs were significantly higher than at day 0 and than in MenACWY recipients. The vaccine-associated CD4 TCRs covered the entire spike protein, and the dominant responses fell in regions 160-218 and 743-854. Because no day 14 peak-response samples were available, repertoires were characterized only after the peak T cell response. Only a handful of AZD1222 recipients were SARS-CoV-2 seropositive at baseline, limiting conclusions about previously exposed vaccinees. Participants were mostly white British and included more females than males, and it was suggested by the authors that clonal diversity may have been underestimated. The 56-69-year group was small, and its depth increase did not reach significance, likely because of low power. Reportedly, almost half of the unique spike-specific TCRs recognized epitopes lying outside the regions that are mutated in the B.1.351 and B.1.1.7 variants.

The time point label, as the study defines it: baseline before first vaccination. Samples from vaccinated people were obtained from the UK trials COV001 and COV002, which included a single-blind randomized controlled phase 2/3 trial of AZD1222 (ChAdOx1 nCoV-19) in healthy adults. For TCRbeta chain sequencing, PBMC samples from trial participants were taken at day 0 and at day 28 after the second dose. The CDR3 regions of human TCRbeta chains were subjected to immunosequencing. Concerning the study's data processing: TCRs in the repertoires were compared against a reference library of SARS-CoV-2-specific TCRs that had been generated with the MIRA antigen-specificity platform. Breadth was defined as the fraction of unique TCRs that were SARS-CoV-2-associated. Depth was defined as the fraction of total T cells that were SARS-CoV-2-associated. Each spike-specific TCR was assigned to its reactive spike region and to a CD4 or CD8 class using the MIRA data. Log10-transformed breadth and depth values were compared by one-way ANOVA with Sidak's multiple comparisons tests. TCRdb retrieved this table from immuneACCESS and kept in-frame rearrangements only. Not all clones are present; in checked studies, unresolved V genes account for under half, and no reason is known for the remainder. D and trimming were read from the DNA, whereas the V and J calls and clone size are those reported in that table. The sample table contains tens of thousands of clones; only one count was recorded for around 80% of them. The leading ten clones occupy approximately 10% of the sample.

Counted from cysteine to phenylalanine, this CDR3 has 18 amino acids. The CDR3 DNA has 54 bases and is translated from base 1. Per the germline V gene, MDHEN is the CDR1 and SYDVKM is the CDR2. V lost 1 base and J lost 5 bases, and the count of bases not matched to a germline gene is 11. As regards this clone: Its antigen is not yet known. Base qualities are not provided; no much larger clone lies one nucleotide away.

The sequencing used peripheral blood, collected on day 0 of AZD1222 vaccination. The sequence derives from an adult in good health. The chain employs TRBV28 and TRBJ2-5, and TRBD1 matches 12 of the central bases. For the CDR3, the sequence is CASSLLLGGTGGAETQYF. The DNA sequence is as follows: TGTGCCAGCAGTTTATTATTGGGCGGGACAGGGGGCGCTGAGACCCAGTACTTC. Where the CDR3 stops, the reference TRBV28 and TRBJ2-5 genes take over; the full variable domain is DVKVTQSSRYLVKRTGEKVFLECVQDMDHENMFWYRQDPGLGLRLIYFSYDVKMKEKGDIPEGYSVSREKKERFSLILESASTNQTSMYLCASSLLLGGTGGAETQYFGPGTRLLVL.